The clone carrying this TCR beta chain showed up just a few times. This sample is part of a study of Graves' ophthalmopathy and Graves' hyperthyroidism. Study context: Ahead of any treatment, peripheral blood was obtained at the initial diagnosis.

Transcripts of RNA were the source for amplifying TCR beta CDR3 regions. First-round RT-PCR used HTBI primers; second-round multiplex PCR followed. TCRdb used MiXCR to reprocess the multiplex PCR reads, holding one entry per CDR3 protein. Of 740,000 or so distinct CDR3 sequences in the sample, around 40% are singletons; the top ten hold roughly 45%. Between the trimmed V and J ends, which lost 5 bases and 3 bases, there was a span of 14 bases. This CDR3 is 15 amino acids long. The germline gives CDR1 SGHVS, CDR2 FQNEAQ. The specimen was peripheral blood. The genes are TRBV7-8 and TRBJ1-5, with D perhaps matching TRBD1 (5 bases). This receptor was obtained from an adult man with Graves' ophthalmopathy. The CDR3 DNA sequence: TGTGCCAGCAGCCTCGGGGGGACTCACAATCAGCCCCAGCATTTT. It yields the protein CASSLGGTHNQPQHF. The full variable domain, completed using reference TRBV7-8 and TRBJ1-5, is GAGVSQSPRYKVAKRGQDVALRCDPISGHVSLFWYQQALGQGPEFLTYFQNEAQLDKSGLPSDRFFAERPEGSVSTLKIQRTQQEDSAVYLCASSLGGTHNQPQHFGDGTRLSIL.